Presented here are 5 T cell receptor beta chains from one specimen sequenced in a study of CD8+ T cells in alopecia areata. Treatment described: oral pan-JAK inhibitor, 5-10 mg twice daily. Following extraction, RNA underwent reverse transcription to cDNA, which served as the sequencing template. The table came from immunoSEQ multiplex PCR; TCRdb's copy has only in-frame clones and leaves some out. The sample holds about 170,000 clones, 50% to 75% seen once. The sample in question was CD4+ T cells sorted from blood, obtained between weeks 55 and 65, from a patient treated with tofacitinib. Receptor source: a human donor with alopecia areata.

V is TRBV7-2 and J is TRBJ2-3, with 7 bases matching TRBD2. Germline CDR1 and CDR2: SGHTA and FQGNSA. The V gene end was trimmed by 5 bases and the J gene end by 2 bases; junction bases not matched to a gene: 4. The length of the CDR3 is 14 residues. Here the CDR3 reads CASSPRGITDTQYF. DNA of the CDR3: TGTGCCAGCAGCCCGCGGGGGATCACAGATACGCAGTATTTT.

This clone was detected a few times. The rearrangement uses TRBV19 and TRBJ2-6; TRBD1 matches at 11 bases. CDR1 and CDR2 from the germline V gene are LNHDA and SQIVND (reference sequence). V gave up 5 bases and J gave up 3 bases; unmatched junction bases: 9. There are 18 residues in the CDR3. The CDR3, as DNA: TGTGCCAGTAGTTTATCCGGGACAGGGGGTTATGGGGCCAACGTCCTGACTTTC. Translation gives CASSLSGTGGYGANVLTF. Full variable domain (missing parts from reference TRBV19 and TRBJ2-6): DGGITQSPKYLFRKEGQNVTLSCEQNLNHDAMYWYRQDPGQGLRLIYYSQIVNDFQKGDIAEGYSVSREKKESFPLTVTSAQKNPTAFYLCASSLSGTGGYGANVLTFGAGSRLTVL.

This chain uses TRBV28 with TRBJ1-3, with D possibly TRBD1 on 5 matching bases. This CDR3 contains 16 residues. Germline V lookup: CDR1 MDHEN, CDR2 SYDVKM. Trimming shortened V by 6 bases and J by 2 bases, and 17 bases separated the two germline ends. The CDR3 DNA follows: TGTGCCAGCAGCCTTGACTCGTCGGGGGCTGGAAACACCATATATTTT. This codes for CASSLDSSGAGNTIYF.

The chain carries TRBV29-1 and TRBJ1-1, with D tentatively TRBD1 (5 bases). The V end was cut by 6 bases, the J end by 3 bases, with 17 bases between. The CDR3 length is 14 residues. Germline V gene sequence: CDR1 SQVTM, CDR2 ANQGSEA. CDR3 region: CSVNTRVSDTEAFF. The CDR3 DNA reads as TGCAGCGTAAACACCAGGGTCTCGGACACTGAAGCTTTCTTT.

The J gene is TRBJ2-5, the V gene TRBV5-1, with 7 bases that match TRBD2. Trimming cost V 0 bases and J 4 bases; bases outside gene matches: 6. The CDR3 contains 15 residues. Germline CDR1 reads SGHRS; CDR2 reads YFSETQ. The CDR3 is CASSLVAGVGETQYF. CDR3 bases: TGCGCCAGCAGCTTGGTGGCGGGGGTCGGAGAGACCCAGTACTTC. Variable domain in full (rest from reference TRBV5-1 and TRBJ2-5): KAGVTQTPRYLIKTRGQQVTLSCSPISGHRSVSWYQQTPGQGLQFLFEYFSETQRNKGNFPGRFSGRQFSNSRSEMNVSTLELGDSALYLCASSLVAGVGETQYFGPGTRLLVL.